This T cell receptor beta chain comes out of a study of vaccination and CD4 T cells after COVID-19. Sequencing of cultured CD4+ T cell DNA used the Oncomine TCR Beta short-read assay. TCRdb processed the PCR reads anew with MiXCR; each CDR3 protein has one entry. The sample carries roughly 13,000 distinct CDR3 sequences, about 54% recorded once. Treatment specified: approximately nine-day PBMC culture with coronavirus spike peptide pools or control peptides (ViraFEST assay). Germline lookup yields CDR1 SGHTA and CDR2 FQGNSA. The V segment lost 5 bases and the J segment 6 bases; nucleotides outside the gene matches: 12. CDR3 length: 16 residues. In regard to this clonotype: Its antigen is not known.

This TCR derives from a human donor who had recovered from COVID-19. Specimen: CD4+ T cells from blood, cultured in vitro, collected before SARS-CoV-2 vaccination. The chain has TRBV7-2 and TRBJ2-5; the match to TRBD2 covers 10 bases. CDR3 amino acids: CASSHTASGSMKTQYF. The CDR3 DNA is TGTGCCAGCAGCCATACCGCTAGCGGGAGTATGAAGACCCAGTACTTC.